The subject of this entry is one TCR beta chain. Trimming removed 2 bases at V and 4 bases at J, with 7 bases between. Germline CDR1 reads MNHEY; CDR2 reads SVGAGI. The CDR3 consists of 13 residues. These data belong to a study of blood T cell repertoires in COVID-19. Background on the study: Whether acute or convalescent, the COVID-19 samples came from the United States, Italy and Spain. PBMCs, B-cell-depleted T cells, or T cells were the source of the cDNA or gDNA that made up the material.

Under the authors' procedure: Scientists estimated how many nucleated cells there were by amplifying reference gene primers. TCRdb keeps only in-frame clones here, not all; method: immunoSEQ multiplex PCR. V, J and clone size reflect that table, while D and trimming were determined from the DNA. The repertoire holds roughly 230,000 clones, 75% to 85% seen once, with 7.4% in the top ten. What was sequenced was peripheral blood. This sequence was found in a woman in her forties or fifties with acute or convalescent COVID-19. The chain is built from TRBV6-5 and TRBJ2-3; TRBD2 is a possible D gene (5 bases). CDR3 nucleotides: TGTGCCAGCAGTTACAGGGAGCCAGATACGCAGTATTTT. It codes for CASSYREPDTQYF.